This T cell receptor (beta chain) was profiled in a study of shared clonotypes between healthy human individuals. Looking at the study overall: Per donor, three plates held CD4 naive cells, three held CD4 memory, two held CD8 naive and one held CD8 memory.

Authors' data handling: For the immunoSEQ data, sequences were junction-only without quality scores, so filtering differed. Here immunoSEQ multiplex PCR was the method, and the copy in TCRdb shows in-frame clones only, minus some. V, J and clone size derive from that table, while D and trimming were established from the DNA sequence. The table shows more than 2,000,000 clones, with more than 85% occurring only once. Germline-derived CDR1 and CDR2 are MDHEN and SYDVKM. This CDR3 has 15 residues. The germline V and J ends were trimmed by 4 bases and 0 bases, with 12 bases remaining between them. This TCR came from a man between 18 and 35 years old in good health. Some clones in this sample may be carry-over from other donors' samples. The chain recombines TRBV28 with TRBJ1-2, with a weak D call TRBD1 (6 bases). Specimen: naive CD4+ T cells from PBMCs. Noted subset: CD45RA+ positively selected. Written as DNA, the CDR3 is TGTGCCAGCAGTTCTTACAGGGTCCCTAACTATGGCTACACCTTC. It encodes CASSSYRVPNYGYTF.